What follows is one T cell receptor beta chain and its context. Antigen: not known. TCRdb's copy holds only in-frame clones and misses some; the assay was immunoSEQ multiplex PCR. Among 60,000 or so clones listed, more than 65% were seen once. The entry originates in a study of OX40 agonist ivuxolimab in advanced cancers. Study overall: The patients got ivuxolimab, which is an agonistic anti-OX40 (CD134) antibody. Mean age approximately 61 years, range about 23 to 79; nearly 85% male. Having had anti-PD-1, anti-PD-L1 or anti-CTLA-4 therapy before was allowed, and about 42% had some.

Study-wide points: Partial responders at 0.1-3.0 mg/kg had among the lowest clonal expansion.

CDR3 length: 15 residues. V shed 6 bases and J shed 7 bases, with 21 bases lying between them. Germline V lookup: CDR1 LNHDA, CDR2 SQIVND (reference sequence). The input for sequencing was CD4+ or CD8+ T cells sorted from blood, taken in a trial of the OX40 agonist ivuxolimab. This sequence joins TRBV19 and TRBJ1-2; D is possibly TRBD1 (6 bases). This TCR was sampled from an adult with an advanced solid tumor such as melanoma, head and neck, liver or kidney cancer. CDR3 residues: CASRETWGTRGGYTF. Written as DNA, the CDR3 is TGTGCCAGTAGGGAAACTTGGGGGACAAGAGGTGGCTACACCTTC.